A single sample is the source of the 20 T cell receptor beta chains below, sequenced in a study of cytomegalovirus exposure and HLA in healthy donors. PCR involved 60 Vbeta and 13 Jbeta primers. The data were produced by immunoSEQ multiplex PCR, yet TCRdb's version contains in-frame clones alone and is incomplete. The data show 130,000 to 150,000 clones, with 74% seen just once and approximately 4% held by the top ten. Sequencing was carried out using PBMCs. These receptors all come from a man younger than 30 in good health and CMV-seropositive.

This clone was recorded a few times. The chain employs TRBV7-9 and TRBJ2-2; D perhaps matches TRBD2 (5 bases). Germline V gene data show CDR1 as SEHNR and CDR2 as FQNEAQ (reference sequence). The CDR3 consists of 16 residues. Deletions cut 3 bases from V and 7 bases from J, with 18 bases between. CDR3 nucleotide sequence: TGTGCCAGCAGCTTTGGGTCTTGGCTAGCACACGGGGAGCTGTTTTTT. It encodes CASSFGSWLAHGELFF.

The V gene is TRBV10-2, the J gene TRBJ2-7; tentative D call: TRBD1 (6 bases). The CDR3 has 13 residues. In germline, CDR1 is WSHSY, CDR2 SAAADI. The V and J ends lost 6 bases and 2 bases respectively, with 11 bases between them. The CDR3 loop reads CASSLDRTYEQYF. The CDR3 DNA sequence: TGCGCCAGCAGCTTAGACAGGACCTACGAGCAGTACTTC.

V is TRBV2 and J is TRBJ2-5; 7 nucleotides align to TRBD2. The CDR3 runs 15 residues. V gave up 2 bases and J gave up 1 base; unmatched junction bases: 4. Germline V gene data show CDR1 as SNHLY and CDR2 as FYNNEI. The CDR3 here is CASSEQGGAQETQYF. In nucleotides, the CDR3 is TGTGCCAGCAGTGAACAGGGAGGGGCCCAAGAGACCCAGTACTTC.

This clone rates as medium-sized (0.01 to 0.1%). The chain employs TRBV4-3 and TRBJ2-7, with TRBD2 matching 9 bases. This CDR3 is built from 16 residues. V dropped 1 base and J dropped 3; count of bases not matched to a gene: 7. Per the germline V gene, CDR1 is LGHNA and CDR2 is YSLEER. This chain's CDR3 is CASSQGGTSSYYEQYF. In DNA, the CDR3 is TGCGCCAGCAGCCAAGGTGGGACTAGCAGTTACTACGAGCAGTACTTC.

The J gene is TRBJ1-5, the V gene TRBV28; D gene unclear. Germline loops: CDR1 MDHEN, CDR2 SYDVKM. The CDR3 runs to 17 residues. The V gene lost 4 bases and the J gene lost 2 bases, with 18 bases spanning the gap. CDR3 coding DNA: TGTGCCAGCAGTTCACTAACCCTAACTCAAGGCAATCAGCCCCAGCATTTT. This sequence encodes CASSSLTLTQGNQPQHF.

V usage is TRBV7-9 and J usage is TRBJ2-1; 9 nucleotides line up with TRBD2. The V and J ends lost 1 base and 0 bases, in that order; junction bases with no gene match: 1. Germline values: CDR1 SEHNR, CDR2 FQNEAQ (reference sequence). The CDR3 extends over 16 amino acids. CDR3 region: CASSLVAGASYNEQFF. For the CDR3, the DNA is TGTGCCAGCAGCTTAGTAGCGGGAGCCTCCTACAATGAGCAGTTCTTC.

Only a few counts were recorded for this clone. V is TRBV7-3 and J is TRBJ2-1, with TRBD2 identical over 8 bases. This CDR3 region has 17 residues. V shed 1 base and J 0 bases; nucleotides not matched to a gene: 5. CDR1 is SGHTA, CDR2 FQGTGA, per germline. CDR3 sequence: CASSLRSGRASYNEQFF. CDR3 nucleotide sequence: TGTGCCAGCAGCTTAAGGTCCGGGAGGGCCTCCTACAATGAGCAGTTCTTC.

This clone has just a few counts. The CDR3: CASSLLTGLQDYGYTF. DNA for the CDR3: TGCGCCAGCAGCTTGTTGACAGGTCTCCAGGACTATGGCTACACCTTC. The genes are TRBV5-1 and TRBJ1-2, with a weak D call TRBD1 (6 bases). Per the germline V gene, CDR1 is SGHRS and CDR2 is YFSETQ. The CDR3 extends over 16 amino acids. Trimming took 1 base from V and 3 from J, leaving 16 bases between them.

The chain joins TRBV19 to TRBJ1-1, with D possibly TRBD1 on 5 matching bases. V lost 4 bases to trimming and J lost 5 bases, with 14 bases between them. The length of the CDR3 is 14 residues. Looked up from germline, CDR1 is LNHDA and CDR2 is SQIVND (reference sequence). CDR3 sequence (DNA): TGTGCCAGTAGTACTCAATACAGGCTAACTGAAGCTTTCTTT. It codes for CASSTQYRLTEAFF.

This sequence joins TRBV11-2 and TRBJ2-1, with 7 bases identical to TRBD2. V trimming: 2 bases; J trimming: 6 bases; junction bases outside the gene matches: 7. The CDR3 totals 15 residues. Germline assignment: CDR1 SGHAT and CDR2 FQNNGV. CDR3 coding DNA: TGTGCCAGCAGCTTAAGGGCGGGAGTAAGCAATGAGCAGTTCTTC. Amino acid sequence: CASSLRAGVSNEQFF. Using reference TRBV11-2 and TRBJ2-1 for the parts outside the CDR3, the full variable domain is EAGVAQSPRYKIIEKRQSVAFWCNPISGHATLYWYQQILGQGPKLLIQFQNNGVVDDSQLPKDRFSAERLKGVDSTLKIQPAKLEDSAVYLCASSLRAGVSNEQFFGPGTRLTVL.

The chain joins TRBV25-1 to TRBJ1-2; maybe TRBD1 (5 bases). There are 15 residues in the CDR3. The germline CDR1 and CDR2 sequences are MGHDK and SYGVNS. Trimming took 8 bases from V and 7 from J, leaving 23 bases between them. The CDR3 nucleotides are TGTGCCAGCTCTTTAGAGGGCCGGGGGAGGTCTGGCTACACCTTC. Translating gives CASSLEGRGRSGYTF.

This chain uses TRBV7-9 with TRBJ2-1; D perhaps matches TRBD2 (6 bases). Deletions cut 10 bases from V and 0 bases from J, with 16 bases between. The germline gives CDR1 SEHNR, CDR2 FQNEAQ (reference sequence). CDR3 length equals 15 residues. CDR3 sequence: CAILAAQSSYNEQFF. In DNA, the CDR3 is TGTGCCATATTAGCGGCTCAGAGCTCCTACAATGAGCAGTTCTTC.

This sequence joins TRBV5-1 and TRBJ2-3, with a tentative D call TRBD1 (6 bases). V lost 0 bases, J lost 1 base, and 6 bases lay in between. CDR1 SGHRS and CDR2 YFSETQ come from the germline V gene. This CDR3 comprises 14 residues. CDR3 in amino acids: CASSLDRGTDTQYF. As DNA, the CDR3 is TGCGCCAGCAGCTTGGACAGGGGCACAGATACGCAGTATTTT.

The rearrangement uses TRBV4-2 and TRBJ1-4, with TRBD1 matching over 7 bases. CDR3 size: 18 residues. CDR1 is LGHNA, CDR2 YNFKEQ, per germline. V lost 1 base and J lost 1; bases outside the gene matches: 9. Here the CDR3 reads CASSQVNTGDLTNEKLFF. The CDR3 DNA sequence: TGTGCCAGCAGCCAAGTTAATACAGGGGACTTAACTAATGAAAAACTGTTTTTT.

The chain employs TRBV15 and TRBJ2-7, with D maybe TRBD1 (6 bases). Deletions cut 1 base from V and 7 bases from J, with 11 bases between. Germline V gives CDR1 LNHNV, CDR2 YYDKDF (reference sequence). This CDR3 is built from 13 residues. This chain's CDR3 is CATSRGQAKEQYF. DNA for the CDR3: TGTGCCACCAGCAGAGGACAGGCCAAGGAGCAGTACTTC.

In DNA, the CDR3 is TGTGCCAGCAGCCCCCGGGACTCTGGGGCCAACGTCCTGACTTTC. Amino acids: CASSPRDSGANVLTF. The J gene is TRBJ2-6, the V gene TRBV5-4; the D gene is possibly TRBD2 (5 bases). V dropped 4 bases and J dropped 0 bases, with 8 bases sitting between them. This CDR3 region has 15 residues. Germline V gene sequence: CDR1 SGHNT, CDR2 YYREEE (reference sequence).

J is TRBJ1-2 and V is TRBV2, with 12 positions matching TRBD1. Looked up from germline, CDR1 is SNHLY and CDR2 is FYNNEI. V lost 3 bases, J lost 7 bases, and 9 bases stayed unmatched. The CDR3 consists of 16 residues. The CDR3 protein is CASSERLRDRGLGYTF. The CDR3, as DNA: TGTGCCAGCAGTGAGCGTTTGAGGGACAGGGGGCTTGGCTACACCTTC.

The V and J genes are TRBV9 and TRBJ1-1; D ambiguous. With 4 bases removed from V and 0 bases from J, the gap between germline ends came to 19 bases. The CDR3 is 17 residues long. Germline V gene data show CDR1 as SGDLS and CDR2 as YYNGEE. The CDR3 loop is CASSPTRNVGMNTEAFF. The CDR3 coding sequence is TGTGCCAGCAGCCCCACCAGGAACGTTGGCATGAACACTGAAGCTTTCTTT.

This chain joins TRBV6-5 and TRBJ1-1, with 10 bases that match TRBD1. The CDR3 consists of 15 residues. The trim removed 7 bases at V and 4 bases at J, leaving 9 bases unmatched. CDR1 is MNHEY, CDR2 SVGAGI, per germline. The CDR3 region is CASNGQGEGGTEAFF. CDR3 bases: TGTGCCAGCAACGGACAGGGGGAGGGGGGCACTGAAGCTTTCTTT.

This clone has more than one count but fewer than ten. The chain carries TRBV13 and TRBJ2-7, with TRBD1 as a possible D gene (6 bases). The V gene's germline CDR1 is PRHDT and CDR2 FYEKMQ (reference sequence). V gave up 6 bases and J gave up 5 bases, with 23 bases separating them. There are 16 residues in the CDR3. The CDR3 sequence: CASSQGSGTGRHEQYF. The CDR3 coding sequence is TGTGCCAGCAGTCAGGGGTCCGGGACGGGCAGACACGAGCAGTACTTC.